These T cell receptor beta chains were read from a single sample in a study of beta chain features in type 1 diabetes. Profiling relied on immunoSEQ multiplex PCR, and the TCRdb table lists in-frame clones only, not all of them. The sample comprises under 300,000 clones, about a fifth of which are singletons, and 0.028% rests with the top ten. Sequences were obtained from naive CD4+ T cells from blood. The receptors originated from a woman in her forties with type 1 diabetes. The CDR3 runs from the conserved cysteine through the conserved F or W. Each record gives: V gene, clone size, D gene, J gene, CDR3 DNA, CDR3 protein. D genes are given only for firm matches. Expanded clones get a size class; other rows say once, few or many, or leave the size out.

v_call: TRBV7-2; clone_size: few; d_call: NA; j_call: TRBJ2-5; cdr3_nt: TGTGCCAGCAGCTTACAGGGCTCGGGTCAAGAGACCCAGTACTTC; cdr3_aa: CASSLQGSGQETQYF
v_call: TRBV4-2; clone_size: NA; d_call: NA; j_call: TRBJ1-2; cdr3_nt: TGTGCCAGCAGCCAGGCCGACTCGTCGGGCTATGGCTACACCTTC; cdr3_aa: CASSQADSSGYGYTF
v_call: TRBV4-3; clone_size: NA; d_call: TRBD1; j_call: TRBJ2-6; cdr3_nt: TGCGCCAGCAGCTCCCGGGACAGGGGGGCCAACGTCCTGACTTTC; cdr3_aa: CASSSRDRGANVLTF
v_call: TRBV7-2; clone_size: NA; d_call: TRBD1; j_call: TRBJ1-1; cdr3_nt: TGTGCCAGCAGGCCGGGACAGGCGAACACTGAAGCTTTCTTT; cdr3_aa: CASRPGQANTEAFF
v_call: TRBV10-3; clone_size: NA; d_call: TRBD1; j_call: TRBJ1-2; cdr3_nt: TGTGCCATCAGTGAACAGGGGAACTATGGCTACACCTTC; cdr3_aa: CAISEQGNYGYTF
v_call: TRBV4-1; clone_size: NA; d_call: TRBD1; j_call: TRBJ2-3; cdr3_nt: TGCGCCAGCAGCCAAGATGTGGACAGGGGCCGCTCGGATACGCAGTATTTT; cdr3_aa: CASSQDVDRGRSDTQYF
v_call: TRBV6-5; clone_size: few; d_call: NA; j_call: TRBJ1-2; cdr3_nt: TGTGCCAGCAGTTTCAGAGGCTATGGCTACACCTTC; cdr3_aa: CASSFRGYGYTF
v_call: TRBV7-2; clone_size: NA; d_call: NA; j_call: TRBJ2-4; cdr3_nt: TGTGCCAGCAGCTTACAGACGGAGCGATACTTC; cdr3_aa: CASSLQTERYF
v_call: TRBV29-1; clone_size: few; d_call: NA; j_call: TRBJ1-1; cdr3_nt: TGCAGCGTATCGACAAACCCAAGGAAAGCTTTCTTT; cdr3_aa: CSVSTNPRKAFF
v_call: TRBV4-1; clone_size: NA; d_call: TRBD2; j_call: TRBJ2-1; cdr3_nt: TGCGCCAGCAGCCAAGCCTCCCCGGGAGGGTACAATGAGCAGTTCTTC; cdr3_aa: CASSQASPGGYNEQFF
v_call: TRBV4-1; clone_size: few; d_call: TRBD2; j_call: TRBJ2-1; cdr3_nt: TGCGCCAGCAGCCAAGCGGTTGCGTCTAGCGGGAGGGAGGAGCAGTTCTTC; cdr3_aa: CASSQAVASSGREEQFF
v_call: TRBV7-9; clone_size: few; d_call: NA; j_call: TRBJ1-2; cdr3_nt: TGTGCCAGCAGCTTGGCAGGGGCCGATGGCTACACCTTC; cdr3_aa: CASSLAGADGYTF
v_call: TRBV5-1; clone_size: NA; d_call: TRBD2; j_call: TRBJ2-1; cdr3_nt: TGCGCCAGCAGCTTGGAACCGGCGGGAGTCTCGGTGGATGAGCAGTTCTTC; cdr3_aa: CASSLEPAGVSVDEQFF
v_call: TRBV28; clone_size: few; d_call: NA; j_call: TRBJ2-1; cdr3_nt: TGTGCCAGCAGCAGGCCTCCGAGCTCCTACAATGAGCAGTTCTTC; cdr3_aa: CASSRPPSSYNEQFF
v_call: TRBV14; clone_size: few; d_call: TRBD2; j_call: TRBJ2-1; cdr3_nt: TGTGCCAGCAGCCAGCAGATAGCGGGAACGAATGAGCAGTTCTTC; cdr3_aa: CASSQQIAGTNEQFF
v_call: TRBV7-3; clone_size: NA; d_call: TRBD1; j_call: TRBJ2-7; cdr3_nt: TGTGCCAGCAGCTTATTGGGGGACAGGGGGCCCTACGAGCAGTACTTC; cdr3_aa: CASSLLGDRGPYEQYF
v_call: TRBV20-1; clone_size: few; d_call: NA; j_call: TRBJ2-5; cdr3_nt: TGCAGTGCGCCCTCCCCAGGGACCCAGTACTTC; cdr3_aa: CSAPSPGTQYF
v_call: TRBV6-5; clone_size: NA; d_call: NA; j_call: TRBJ2-7; cdr3_nt: TGTGGCCAGCGGTGGGACGAGCAGTACTTC; cdr3_aa: CGQRWDEQYF
v_call: TRBV30; clone_size: few; d_call: NA; j_call: TRBJ1-1; cdr3_nt: TGTGCCTGGGGCGGGACTGAAGCTTTCTTT; cdr3_aa: CAWGGTEAFF
v_call: TRBV18; clone_size: few; d_call: NA; j_call: TRBJ2-7; cdr3_nt: TGTGCCAGCTCACCGGGCGAGGGTGCCTACGAGCAGTACTTC; cdr3_aa: CASSPGEGAYEQYF
v_call: TRBV7-2; clone_size: few; d_call: NA; j_call: TRBJ1-5; cdr3_nt: TGTGCCAGCAGCTTAGCGCCGGGGGAAAATCAGCCCCAGCATTTT; cdr3_aa: CASSLAPGENQPQHF
v_call: TRBV30; clone_size: few; d_call: NA; j_call: TRBJ1-1; cdr3_nt: TGTGCCTGGCAGGGGACCGGGGACACTGAAGCTTTCTTT; cdr3_aa: CAWQGTGDTEAFF
v_call: TRBV9; clone_size: NA; d_call: NA; j_call: TRBJ1-1; cdr3_nt: TGTGCCAGCAGCGTCGAACAGTCGAACACTGAAGCTTTCTTT; cdr3_aa: CASSVEQSNTEAFF
v_call: TRBV25-1; clone_size: few; d_call: NA; j_call: TRBJ2-3; cdr3_nt: TGTGCCAGCAGTGAATTTCGGGACACAGATACGCAGTATTTT; cdr3_aa: CASSEFRDTDTQYF